Presented here are 27 T cell receptor beta chains from one specimen sequenced in a study of blood T cell repertoires in COVID-19. The assay was immunoSEQ multiplex PCR, and TCRdb's table has in-frame clones only and misses some. The sample lists around 250,000 clones, about four fifths occurring once. Material for sequencing was peripheral blood. The source of these receptors is a woman aged 18-29 years with acute or convalescent COVID-19.

The V gene is TRBV15, the J gene TRBJ2-1; TRBD2 might be the D (6 bases). CDR3 length equals 18 residues. V was trimmed by 3 bases and J by 4 bases, leaving 22 bases between them. In germline, CDR1 is LNHNV, CDR2 YYDKDF (reference sequence). DNA of the CDR3: TGTGCCACCAGCAGGAGTAATGTTGGGAGGCGTACATACAATGAGCAGTTCTTC. Its protein product is CATSRSNVGRRTYNEQFF.

The chain recombines TRBV7-8 with TRBJ1-2; D gene uncertain. Looked up from germline, CDR1 is SGHVS and CDR2 is FQNEAQ. CDR3 size: 16 residues. V dropped 2 bases and J dropped 0 bases, with 13 bases sitting between them. In nucleotides, the CDR3 is TGTGCCAGCAGCTTATCCTCAGTCATACCTAACTATGGCTACACCTTC. This gives the protein CASSLSSVIPNYGYTF.

The chain is built from TRBV25-1 and TRBJ1-1; D remains ambiguous. The CDR3 extends over 11 amino acids. Between the trimmed V and J ends, which lost 10 bases and 0 bases, there was a span of 6 bases. The germline gives CDR1 MGHDK, CDR2 SYGVNS. CDR3 in DNA: TGTGCCACCACTATGAACACTGAAGCTTTCTTT. Its translation is CATTMNTEAFF.

The V call is TRBV6-2 or TRBV6-3, the J call TRBJ2-1, with TRBD2 identical over 8 bases. Per the germline V gene, CDR1 is MNHEY and CDR2 is SVGEGT. The CDR3 is 17 amino acids. V gave up 4 bases and J gave up 6 bases; unmatched junction bases: 14. The CDR3 DNA reads TGTGCCAGCAGTTCGCCCGGAGCGGGAGCTGGTAGCAATGAGCAGTTCTTC. It is translated as CASSSPGAGAGSNEQFF.

This chain joins TRBV13 and TRBJ2-3, with 8 nucleotides matching TRBD2. V lost 6 bases, J lost 2 bases, and 7 bases stayed unmatched. In germline, CDR1 is PRHDT, CDR2 FYEKMQ (reference sequence). This CDR3 is 15 amino acids long. The CDR3 reads CASRRREDYTDTQYF. CDR3 sequence (DNA): TGTGCCAGCAGACGGCGGGAGGACTACACAGATACGCAGTATTTT.

The CDR3 loop reads CASSPASGEAFF. Here the CDR3 DNA reads TGTGCCAGCAGCCCAGCTTCGGGTGAAGCTTTCTTT. The V gene is TRBV11-3, the J gene TRBJ1-1; D is uncertain. The CDR3 spans 12 residues. V was pared by 5 bases and J by 7 bases, with 11 bases between. In germline, CDR1 is SGHNT, CDR2 YENEEA.

This chain uses TRBV18 with TRBJ1-3, with D possibly being TRBD1 (6 bases). V lost 1 base and J lost 2, with 12 bases in between. Germline CDR1 is KGHSH and CDR2 is LQKENI. The CDR3 runs 16 residues. The DNA for the CDR3 is TGTGCCAGCTCACCACTTCAGGGGATGGCTGGAAACACCATATATTTT. Translated, it gives CASSPLQGMAGNTIYF.

V and J are TRBV4-3 and TRBJ2-1, with 8 bases fitting TRBD2. The CDR3 covers 18 residues. CDR1 and CDR2 from the germline V gene are LGHNA and YSLEER. The V segment lost 1 base and the J segment 0 bases; nucleotides outside the gene matches: 8. The CDR3 nucleotides read TGCGCCAGCAGCCAAGTGGCAGCGGGAGTGAACTCCTACAATGAGCAGTTCTTC. It yields the protein CASSQVAAGVNSYNEQFF.

The chain employs TRBV2 and TRBJ1-3, with 7 bases lining up with TRBD1. From germline, CDR1 is SNHLY and CDR2 FYNNEI. The V segment lost 7 bases and the J segment 0 bases; nucleotides outside the gene matches: 6. This CDR3 region has 15 residues. The CDR3 DNA follows: TGTGCCAGCAAGGGGGCCCCGAGCTCTGGAAACACCATATATTTT. This translates into CASKGAPSSGNTIYF.

The rearrangement links TRBV5-1 to TRBJ2-7; maybe TRBD2 (5 bases). The CDR3 consists of 12 residues. The germline V gene encodes CDR1 SGHRS and CDR2 YFSETQ. The V end was cut by 4 bases, the J end by 4 bases, with 9 bases between. The CDR3 nucleotides read TGCGCCAGCAGCACGGGGAGTTACGAGCAGTACTTC. Protein: CASSTGSYEQYF.

The chain employs TRBV7-9 and TRBJ2-7, with D perhaps TRBD1 (5 bases). The ends were cut back, 5 bases at V and 2 bases at J, with 16 bases in the middle. Germline V gene data show CDR1 as SEHNR and CDR2 as FQNEAQ (reference sequence). The CDR3 is 15 amino acids. Here the CDR3 DNA reads TGTGCCAGCAGCCCGGTGGTACAGGCGACCTACGAGCAGTACTTC. Its translation: CASSPVVQATYEQYF.

In its sample, this clone was seen once. J is TRBJ2-1 and V is TRBV25-1; a weak D match, TRBD1 (5 bases). The germline V gene has CDR1 MGHDK and CDR2 SYGVNS. V was shortened by 3 bases and J by 4 bases, with 16 bases between the two germline ends. This CDR3 has 16 amino acids. The CDR3 DNA reads as TGTGCCAGCAGTGAGTATTTTGGACAAGAATACAATGAGCAGTTCTTC. Protein sequence: CASSEYFGQEYNEQFF.

The V gene is TRBV6-6, the J gene TRBJ1-5; a weak D match, TRBD1 (5 bases). Trimming cost V 7 bases and J 0 bases, with 13 bases left between them. From germline, CDR1 is MNHNY and CDR2 SVGAGI (reference sequence). The CDR3 loop spans 15 amino acids. CDR3 loop: CASTNSRDSNQPQHF. The CDR3 DNA reads as TGTGCCAGCACCAACAGCAGGGATAGCAATCAGCCCCAGCATTTT.

In DNA, the CDR3 is TGTGCCAGCAGTTTCCCCGCCGGATCACAGGTTAATAATTCACCCCTCCACTTT. Its protein is CASSFPAGSQVNNSPLHF. This sequence joins TRBV28 and TRBJ1-6; a weak D match, TRBD1 (5 bases). Germline-derived CDR1 and CDR2 are MDHEN and SYDVKM. This CDR3 spans 18 amino acids. V gave up 3 bases and J gave up 5 bases, with 20 bases separating them.

V is TRBV7-8 and J is TRBJ1-1; 7 nucleotides match TRBD1. The CDR3 sequence is 17 residues long. Germline-derived CDR1 and CDR2 are SGHVS and FQNEAQ. V was pared by 4 bases and J by 0 bases, with 11 bases of the junction left unmatched. In DNA, the CDR3 is TGTGCCAGCAGCTATGACAGGGTCCCTCAGATGAACACTGAAGCTTTCTTT. This codes for CASSYDRVPQMNTEAFF.

The chain combines TRBV10-3 with TRBJ2-7; tentatively, D is TRBD1 (7 bases). The germline V gene encodes CDR1 ENHRY and CDR2 SYGVKD. The CDR3 spans 17 residues. V dropped 4 bases and J dropped 2 bases, with 21 bases sitting between them. CDR3 protein: CAISGGDSNFTTYEQYF. As DNA, the CDR3 is TGTGCCATCAGTGGGGGGGACAGCAACTTTACTACCTACGAGCAGTACTTC.

As DNA, the CDR3 is TGTGCCACCAGCTCCGGGACTAGCGGGAGTAGCTACGAGCAGTACTTC. Amino acid sequence: CATSSGTSGSSYEQYF. The chain uses TRBV15 and TRBJ2-7, with TRBD2 matching over 14 bases. Germline loops: CDR1 LNHNV, CDR2 YYDKDF (reference sequence). The CDR3 covers 16 residues. After removal of 5 bases from V and 3 bases from J, the junction contained 6 bases not matched to a gene.

The CDR3 DNA reads TGTGCCAGCAGTAAACAGGGGGAGTGGACTGAAGCTTTCTTT. Translated: CASSKQGEWTEAFF. The chain recombines TRBV6-2 or TRBV6-3 with TRBJ1-1, with TRBD1 matching over 8 bases. The CDR3 is made up of 14 amino acids. CDR1 and CDR2 (germline): MNHEY, SVGEGT. V lost 5 bases to trimming and J lost 5 bases; unmatched junction nucleotides: 7.

This clone was counted between two and nine times. The chain combines TRBV30 with TRBJ1-6, with 8 positions matching TRBD1. Looked up from germline, CDR1 is GTSNPN and CDR2 is SVGIG (reference sequence). The CDR3 sequence is 13 residues long. The CDR3 loop reads CARSRQGYSPLHF. CDR3 sequence (DNA): TGTGCACGAAGCAGACAGGGGTATTCACCCCTCCACTTT.

The V call is TRBV4-3, the J call TRBJ2-1; TRBD2 matches 10 bases. J was trimmed by 3 bases and V by 4 bases; bases with no gene match: 3. This CDR3 is built from 15 residues. Germline V gives CDR1 LGHNA, CDR2 YSLEER. The CDR3 region is CASSPGLASYNEQFF. In DNA, the CDR3 is TGCGCCAGCAGCCCGGGACTAGCGAGCTACAATGAGCAGTTCTTC.

The CDR3 region is CASSLDRVANTEAFF. In nucleotides, the CDR3 is TGCGCCAGCAGCTTGGACAGGGTAGCGAACACTGAAGCTTTCTTT. The chain employs TRBV5-1 and TRBJ1-1, with a tentative D call TRBD1 (6 bases). The germline V gene has CDR1 SGHRS and CDR2 YFSETQ. Trimming took 0 bases from V and 1 from J, leaving 10 bases between them. This CDR3 is built from 15 residues.

CDR3: CASSRMGSGRSTDTQYF. For the CDR3, the DNA is TGTGCCAGCAGCCGGATGGGTAGCGGGAGGTCCACAGATACGCAGTATTTT. This chain joins TRBV7-2 and TRBJ2-3; 10 bases line up with TRBD2. The junction had 10 bases not matched to a gene; V was cut back by 5 bases and J by 2 bases. Germline CDR1 and CDR2: SGHTA and FQGNSA. CDR3 length: 17 amino acids. The full variable domain, with the rest looked up from reference TRBV7-2 and TRBJ2-3, is GAGVSQSPSNKVTEKGKDVELRCDPISGHTALYWYRQSLGQGLEFLIYFQGNSAPDKSGLPSDRFSAERTGGSVSTLTIQRTQQEDSAVYLCASSRMGSGRSTDTQYFGPGTRLTVL.

This chain links TRBV11-2 with TRBJ2-7; 9 nucleotides match TRBD1. After removal of 6 bases from V and 3 bases from J, the junction contained 9 bases not matched to a gene. The germline V gene encodes CDR1 SGHAT and CDR2 FQNNGV. The CDR3 loop spans 15 amino acids. The CDR3 protein is CASRQIRDRDYEQYF. Written as DNA, the CDR3 is TGTGCCAGCAGACAAATCCGGGACAGGGACTACGAGCAGTACTTC.

This clone showed up just once. The chain recombines TRBV27 with TRBJ2-4; unclear D gene. Germline V gene data show CDR1 as MNHEY and CDR2 as SMNVEV (reference sequence). This CDR3 is built from 13 residues. Trimming left V 5 bases short and J 0 bases short, with 5 bases between. The CDR3 DNA sequence: TGTGCCAGCAGTCCCTTAGCCAAAAACATTCAGTACTTC. Its protein product is CASSPLAKNIQYF.

This chain links TRBV10-1 with TRBJ2-1, with D possibly being TRBD1 (7 bases). The CDR3 sequence is 16 residues long. CDR1 is WNHNN and CDR2 is SYGVQD in the germline V gene (reference sequence). Trimming took 4 bases from V and 6 from J, leaving 19 bases between them. CDR3 sequence reads: CASSAGVGTAPNEQFF. The CDR3 DNA reads as TGCGCCAGCAGTGCGGGAGTCGGGACAGCCCCCAATGAGCAGTTCTTC.

This chain connects TRBV29-1 to TRBJ2-1; D possibly corresponds to TRBD2 (6 bases). CDR1 is SQVTM, CDR2 ANQGSEA, per germline. The CDR3 spans 15 residues. Trimming pared 0 bases from V and 6 bases from J, leaving 15 bases between. The CDR3 nucleotides read TGCAGCGTTGAAGATCACCGACTAGGAGCCAATGAGCAGTTCTTC. Its protein product is CSVEDHRLGANEQFF.

The table lists this clone with a count of one. This chain connects TRBV2 to TRBJ1-4; D perhaps matches TRBD1 (6 bases). The CDR3 covers 17 residues. The V gene lost 3 bases and the J gene lost 0 bases, with 14 bases spanning the gap. The germline V gene encodes CDR1 SNHLY and CDR2 FYNNEI. CDR3 loop: CASSEGALGTTNEKLFF. CDR3 bases: TGTGCCAGCAGTGAGGGGGCATTGGGGACAACTAATGAAAAACTGTTTTTT. Variable domain in full (rest from reference TRBV2 and TRBJ1-4): EPEVTQTPSHQVTQMGQEVILRCVPISNHLYFYWYRQILGQKVEFLVSFYNNEISEKSEIFDDQFSVERPDGSNFTLKIRSTKLEDSAMYFCASSEGALGTTNEKLFFGSGTQLSVL.